This entry lists 15 T cell receptor beta chains sequenced from one sample in a study of T-cell memory formation after mild COVID-19. MiXCR was run by TCRdb on the 5' RACE reads, yielding one entry per CDR3 protein. The sample has 550,000 to 650,000 distinct CDR3 sequences, 15% to 20% seen once; the top ten hold roughly 8%. The sequenced sample consisted of PBMCs or a T cell subset sorted from them (not recorded which). The receptor set was obtained from an adult woman who had mild COVID-19 (a few samples of this study predate the infection). Cell type and time point are not known.

This clonotype showed up just a few times. The chain recombines TRBV20-1 with TRBJ2-3, with a tentative D call TRBD2 (7 bases). The CDR3 has 15 amino acids. CDR1 and CDR2 (germline): DFQATT, SNEGSKA (reference sequence). Between the trimmed V and J ends, which lost 2 bases and 5 bases, there was a span of 17 bases. CDR3 sequence: CSARPQGRGRDTQYF. CDR3 nucleotide sequence: TGCAGTGCTAGACCCCAGGGGAGGGGCAGAGATACGCAGTATTTT.

This clonotype was counted only a few times. The V gene is TRBV12-3 or TRBV12-4, the J gene TRBJ1-1; TRBD1 matches at 9 bases. The CDR3 totals 16 residues. The V and J ends lost 5 bases and 11 bases, in that order; junction bases with no gene match: 18. CDR3 in amino acids: CASSGTGRARMGEAFF. Written as DNA, the CDR3 is TGTGCCAGCAGTGGGACAGGGAGAGCACGCATGGGAGAGGCTTTCTTT.

This chain's CDR3 is CASSKGVGRPYNEQFF. The CDR3 coding sequence is TGTGCCAGCAGCAAGGGCGTGGGGAGACCCTACAATGAGCAGTTCTTC. The chain uses TRBV12-3 or TRBV12-4 and TRBJ2-1, with D perhaps TRBD2 (5 bases). The V gene lost 6 bases and the J gene lost 2 bases, with 17 bases spanning the gap. This CDR3 has 16 amino acids.

This clonotype occurred a few times. The J gene is TRBJ1-1, the V gene TRBV25-1; unclear D gene. Trimming stripped 6 bases from V and 5 bases from J, with 16 bases between. The CDR3 runs to 14 residues. CDR1 MGHDK and CDR2 SYGVNS come from the germline V gene. CDR3 nucleotide sequence: TGTGCCAGCAGAGAGGAGGGTGGTTGGACTGAAGCTTTCTTT. Residues: CASREEGGWTEAFF.

This clonotype has more than one count but fewer than ten. The rearrangement uses TRBV28 and TRBJ1-5, with D hard to call. V was clipped by 10 bases and J by 4 bases, with 14 bases between them. This CDR3 is 13 amino acids long. Germline V gives CDR1 MDHEN, CDR2 SYDVKM. CDR3 sequence reads: CATRSGENQPQHF. The CDR3 DNA is TGTGCCACTCGAAGTGGAGAAAATCAGCCCCAGCATTTT.

This clonotype was counted ten times or more. The V and J genes are TRBV12-3 or TRBV12-4 and TRBJ1-1; the D gene is possibly TRBD1 (6 bases). Trimming shortened V by 6 bases and J by 0 bases, and 20 bases separated the two germline ends. The length of the CDR3 is 17 residues. The CDR3 reads CASRPLWGPSMNTEAFF. CDR3 sequence (DNA): TGTGCCAGCAGGCCACTTTGGGGGCCCAGCATGAACACTGAAGCTTTCTTT.

In its sample, this clonotype was seen a few times. The chain joins TRBV21-1 to TRBJ1-1. TRBV21-1 is deemed a pseudogene. There are 16 residues in the CDR3. In nucleotides, the CDR3 is TGTGCCAGCAGCAAAGAAGGGGCCCGTGGGGACACTGAAGCTTTCTTT. The encoded protein is CASSKEGARGDTEAFF.

This chain links TRBV3-1 with TRBJ1-1; D is unclear. The V gene lost 4 bases and the J gene lost 1 base, with 7 bases spanning the gap. CDR1 and CDR2 from the germline V gene are LGHDT and YNNKEL (reference sequence). The CDR3 has 13 residues. For the CDR3, the DNA is TGTGCCAGCAGCCGCCTGCGGAACACTGAAGCTTTCTTT. It is translated as CASSRLRNTEAFF.

The chain carries TRBV20-1 and TRBJ2-5, with TRBD2 matching 8 bases. The CDR3 totals 14 residues. Germline assignment: CDR1 DFQATT and CDR2 SNEGSKA (reference sequence). V trimming: 3 bases; J trimming: 5 bases; junction bases outside the gene matches: 8. CDR3 coding DNA: TGCAGTGCTAGGTGGAGGCGGGAGGCGGAGACCCAGTACTTC. Translating it yields CSARWRREAETQYF.

There are a few counts of this clonotype. DNA of the CDR3: TGCGCCAGCAGCTTGAGTCTGGGGATGAACACTGAAGCTTTCTTT. It encodes CASSLSLGMNTEAFF. The V gene is TRBV5-1, the J gene TRBJ1-1; no clear D. Trimming stripped 1 base from V and 0 bases from J, with 10 bases between. Looked up from germline, CDR1 is SGHRS and CDR2 is YFSETQ. The CDR3 loop spans 15 amino acids.

This clonotype was observed a handful of times. The chain is built from TRBV18 and TRBJ1-1, with D perhaps matching TRBD1 (6 bases). CDR1 is KGHSH, CDR2 LQKENI, per germline. V lost 3 bases and J 4 bases, leaving 18 bases between the germline ends. CDR3 length: 16 amino acids. The CDR3 DNA reads TGTGCCAGCTCACCCAAAGGACGAAGCAGGGGCACTGAAGCTTTCTTT. Its translation is CASSPKGRSRGTEAFF.

This clonotype occurred a few times. The chain recombines TRBV12-3 or TRBV12-4 with TRBJ1-5; no firm D call. Between the trimmed V and J ends, which lost 7 bases and 1 base, there was a span of 14 bases. The CDR3 is 15 residues long. CDR3 region: CASNPTGESNQPQHF. The DNA of the CDR3 is TGTGCCAGCAACCCGACGGGAGAAAGCAATCAGCCCCAGCATTTT.

This clonotype was detected only a few times. The chain has TRBV4-2 and TRBJ2-2; 14 bases are a match to TRBD2. Trimming at V came to 0 bases and at J to 4 bases, leaving 4 bases not matched to a gene. Per the germline V gene, CDR1 is LGHNA and CDR2 is YNFKEQ. The CDR3 spans 18 residues. The CDR3 DNA sequence: TGTGCCAGCAGCCAAGACGGGACTAGCGGGGGCCCCACCGGGGAGCTGTTTTTT. It codes for CASSQDGTSGGPTGELFF.

This chain connects TRBV12-3 or TRBV12-4 to TRBJ1-5; D is unresolved. This CDR3 has 15 amino acids. V lost 6 bases to trimming and J lost 1 base, with 13 bases between them. The CDR3, as DNA: TGTGCCAGCAGAAGCGGGGTCCGGAGCAATCAGCCCCAGCATTTT. It is translated as CASRSGVRSNQPQHF.

Points on this clonotype: The junction and the germline gene differ at one end; a read error may be behind it. J is TRBJ1-2 and V is TRBV29-1; 12 bases match TRBD1. Germline CDR1 and CDR2: SQVTM and ANQGSEA. This CDR3 comprises 13 residues. CDR3 bases: TGCAGCGTTGAAGTCCCCGGGACAGGGGGCCCTATCTTC. Protein product: CSVEVPGTGGPIF.